This note documents a single T cell receptor beta chain sequence. The data originate from a study of control samples from healthy donors and cancer patients. Sequencing was performed with immunoSEQ multiplex PCR; in TCRdb, only in-frame clones are kept and a portion is missing. This sample yields 95,000 to 120,000 clones, of which around four fifths are seen a single time; about 5.9% belongs to the top ten. This sequence was found in a man between 18 and 29 years old in good health. Source material: blood.

The CDR3 is CASSRYRGPAGTDTQYF. The CDR3 DNA sequence: TGCGCCAGCAGCAGATACAGGGGGCCGGCGGGCACAGATACGCAGTATTTT. The V gene is TRBV5-1, the J gene TRBJ2-3, with TRBD1 matching over 9 bases. Germline CDR1 is SGHRS and CDR2 is YFSETQ. CDR3 length: 17 residues. Trimming took 4 bases from V and 1 from J; bases not matched to a gene: 10.